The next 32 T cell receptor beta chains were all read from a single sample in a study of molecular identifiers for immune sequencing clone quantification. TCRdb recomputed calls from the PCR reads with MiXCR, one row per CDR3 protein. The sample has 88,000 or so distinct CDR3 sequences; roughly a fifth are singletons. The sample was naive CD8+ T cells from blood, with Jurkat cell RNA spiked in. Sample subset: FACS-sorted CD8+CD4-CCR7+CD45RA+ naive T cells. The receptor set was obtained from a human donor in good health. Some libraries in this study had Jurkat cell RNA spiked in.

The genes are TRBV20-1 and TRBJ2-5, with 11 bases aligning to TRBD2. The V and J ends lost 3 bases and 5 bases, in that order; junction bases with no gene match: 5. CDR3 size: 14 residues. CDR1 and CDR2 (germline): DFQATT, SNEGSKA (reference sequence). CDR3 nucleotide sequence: TGCAGTGCTAGGACTAGCGGGGTTGGGGAGACCCAGTACTTC. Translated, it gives CSARTSGVGETQYF.

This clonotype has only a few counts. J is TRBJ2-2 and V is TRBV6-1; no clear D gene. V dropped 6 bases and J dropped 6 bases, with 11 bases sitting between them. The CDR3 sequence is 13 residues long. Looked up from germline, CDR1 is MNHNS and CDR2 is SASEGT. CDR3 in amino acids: CASRDANAGELFF. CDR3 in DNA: TGTGCCAGCAGAGATGCTAACGCCGGGGAGCTGTTTTTT.

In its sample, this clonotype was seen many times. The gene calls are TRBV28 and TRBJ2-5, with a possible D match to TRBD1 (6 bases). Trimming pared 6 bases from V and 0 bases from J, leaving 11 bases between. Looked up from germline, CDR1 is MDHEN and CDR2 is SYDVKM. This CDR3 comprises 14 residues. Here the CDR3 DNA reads TGTGCCAGCAGCTCCACAGGGAACCAAGAGACCCAGTACTTC. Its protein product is CASSSTGNQETQYF.

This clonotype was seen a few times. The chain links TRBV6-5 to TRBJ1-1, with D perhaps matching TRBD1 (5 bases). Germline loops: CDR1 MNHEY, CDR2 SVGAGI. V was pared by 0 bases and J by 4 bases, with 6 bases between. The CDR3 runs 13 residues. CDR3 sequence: CASSYSGLTEAFF. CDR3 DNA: TGTGCCAGCAGTTACTCGGGGCTCACTGAAGCTTTCTTT.

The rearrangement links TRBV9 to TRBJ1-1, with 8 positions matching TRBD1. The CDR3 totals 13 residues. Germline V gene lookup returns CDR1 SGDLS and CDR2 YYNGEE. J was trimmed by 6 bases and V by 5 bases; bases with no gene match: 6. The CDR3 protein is CASSQGARAEAFF. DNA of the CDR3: TGTGCCAGCAGTCAGGGGGCGAGGGCTGAAGCTTTCTTT.

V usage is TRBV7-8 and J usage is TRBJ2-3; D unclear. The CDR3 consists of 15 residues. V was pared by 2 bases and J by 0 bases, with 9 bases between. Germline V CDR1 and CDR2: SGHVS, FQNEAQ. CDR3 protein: CASSLTALSTDTQYF. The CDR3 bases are TGTGCCAGCAGCTTAACCGCCCTCAGCACAGATACGCAGTATTTT. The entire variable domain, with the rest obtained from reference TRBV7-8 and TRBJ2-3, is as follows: GAGVSQSPRYKVAKRGQDVALRCDPISGHVSLFWYQQALGQGPEFLTYFQNEAQLDKSGLPSDRFFAERPEGSVSTLKIQRTQQEDSAVYLCASSLTALSTDTQYFGPGTRLTVL.

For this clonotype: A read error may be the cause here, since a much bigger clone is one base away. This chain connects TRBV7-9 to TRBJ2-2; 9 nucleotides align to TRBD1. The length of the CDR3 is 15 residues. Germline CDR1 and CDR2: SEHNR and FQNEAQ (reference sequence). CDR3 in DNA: TGTGCCAGCAGCACCCGGACAGGGGTGACTGGGGAGCCGTTTTTT. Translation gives CASSTRTGVTGEPFF.

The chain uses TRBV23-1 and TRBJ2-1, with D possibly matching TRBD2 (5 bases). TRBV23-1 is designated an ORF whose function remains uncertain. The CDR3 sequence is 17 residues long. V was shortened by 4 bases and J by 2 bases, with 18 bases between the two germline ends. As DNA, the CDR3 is TGCGCCAGCAGTCCCGCTTTGAGGGATAGAGCCTACAATGAGCAGTTCTTC. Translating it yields CASSPALRDRAYNEQFF.

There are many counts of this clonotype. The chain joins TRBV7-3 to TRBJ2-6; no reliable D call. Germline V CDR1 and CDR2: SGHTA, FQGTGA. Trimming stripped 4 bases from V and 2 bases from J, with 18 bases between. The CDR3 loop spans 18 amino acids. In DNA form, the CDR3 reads TGTGCCAGCAGCTCTTATCCCCGCCAAGACACTGGGGCCAACGTCCTGACTTTC. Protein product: CASSSYPRQDTGANVLTF.

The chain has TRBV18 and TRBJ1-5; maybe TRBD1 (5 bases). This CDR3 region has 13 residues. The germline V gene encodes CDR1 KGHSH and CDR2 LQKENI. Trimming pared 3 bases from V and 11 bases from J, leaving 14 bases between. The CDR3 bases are TGTGCCAGCTCACCGGACACCCTGGAATCCCAGCATTTT. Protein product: CASSPDTLESQHF.

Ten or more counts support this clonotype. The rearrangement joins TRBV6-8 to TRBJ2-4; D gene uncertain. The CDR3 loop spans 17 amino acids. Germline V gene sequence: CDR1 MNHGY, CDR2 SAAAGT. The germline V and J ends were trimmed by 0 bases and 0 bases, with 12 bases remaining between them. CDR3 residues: CASSYSGSTLAKNIQYF. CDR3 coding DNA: TGTGCCAGCAGTTACTCTGGGTCTACCCTAGCCAAAAACATTCAGTACTTC.

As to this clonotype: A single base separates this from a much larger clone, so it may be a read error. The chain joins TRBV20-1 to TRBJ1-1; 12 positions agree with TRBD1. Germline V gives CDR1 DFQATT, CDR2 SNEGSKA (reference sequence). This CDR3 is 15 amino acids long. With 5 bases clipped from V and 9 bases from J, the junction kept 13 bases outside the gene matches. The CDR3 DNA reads TGCAGTGCTGTGGGACAGGGGGCGGAGGGGACTAAAGCTTTCTTT. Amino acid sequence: CSAVGQGAEGTKAFF.

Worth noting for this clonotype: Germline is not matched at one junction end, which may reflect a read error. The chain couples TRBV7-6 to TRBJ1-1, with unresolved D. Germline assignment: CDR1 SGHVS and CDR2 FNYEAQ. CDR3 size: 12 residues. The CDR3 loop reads CASSLGDTEASF. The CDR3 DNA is TGTGCCAGCAGCTTAGGTGACACTGAAGCTTCCTTT.

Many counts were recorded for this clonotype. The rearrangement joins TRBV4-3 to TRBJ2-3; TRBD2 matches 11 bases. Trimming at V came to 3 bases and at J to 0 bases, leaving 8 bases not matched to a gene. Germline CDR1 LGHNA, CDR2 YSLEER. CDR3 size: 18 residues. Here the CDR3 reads CASSHRLAGGTSTDTQYF. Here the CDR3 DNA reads TGCGCCAGCAGCCACCGGCTAGCGGGAGGTACTAGCACAGATACGCAGTATTTT.

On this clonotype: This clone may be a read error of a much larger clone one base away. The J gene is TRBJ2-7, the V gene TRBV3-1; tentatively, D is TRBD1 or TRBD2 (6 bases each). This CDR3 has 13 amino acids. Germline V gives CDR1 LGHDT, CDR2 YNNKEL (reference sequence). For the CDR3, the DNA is TGTGCCAGCAGCCAAGGGGGGGCGGGCGAGCGGTACTTC. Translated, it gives CASSQGGAGERYF.

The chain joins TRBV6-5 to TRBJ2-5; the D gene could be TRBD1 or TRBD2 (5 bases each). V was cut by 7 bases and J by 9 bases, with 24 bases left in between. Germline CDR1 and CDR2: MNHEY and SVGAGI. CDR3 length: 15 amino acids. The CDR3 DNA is TGTGCCAGCACCCCCTCTTTTGACATATGGGACGCCCAGTACTTC. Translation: CASTPSFDIWDAQYF.

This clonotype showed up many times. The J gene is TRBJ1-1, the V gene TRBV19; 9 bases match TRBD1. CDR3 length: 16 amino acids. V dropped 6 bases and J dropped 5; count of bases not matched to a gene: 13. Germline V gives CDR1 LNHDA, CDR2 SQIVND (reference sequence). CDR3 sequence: CASSFGTGSQGTEAFF. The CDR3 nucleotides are TGTGCCAGTAGCTTCGGGACAGGGTCCCAAGGGACTGAAGCTTTCTTT.

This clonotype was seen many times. The CDR3 spells CASSYLQGLNTEAFF. The CDR3 nucleotides are TGCGCCAGCAGTTATTTACAGGGCTTGAACACTGAAGCTTTCTTT. V gene TRBV10-2 combines with J gene TRBJ1-1, with D perhaps matching TRBD1 (6 bases). In germline, CDR1 is WSHSY, CDR2 SAAADI. V was cut by 5 bases and J by 0 bases, with 13 bases left in between. The CDR3 contains 15 residues.

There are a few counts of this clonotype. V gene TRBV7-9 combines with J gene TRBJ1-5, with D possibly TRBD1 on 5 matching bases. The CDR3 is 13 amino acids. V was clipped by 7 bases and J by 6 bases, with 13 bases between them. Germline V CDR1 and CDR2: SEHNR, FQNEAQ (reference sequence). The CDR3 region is CASTQAEGQPQHF. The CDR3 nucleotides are TGTGCCAGCACACAGGCCGAGGGTCAGCCCCAGCATTTT.

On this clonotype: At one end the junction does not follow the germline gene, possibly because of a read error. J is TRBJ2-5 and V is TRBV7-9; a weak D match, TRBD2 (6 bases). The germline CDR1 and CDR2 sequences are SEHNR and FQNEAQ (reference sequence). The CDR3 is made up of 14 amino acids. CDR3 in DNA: TGTGCCAGCAGATTAGGTTGGGGGGAAGAGACCCAGTACTTC. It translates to CASRLGWGEETQYF.

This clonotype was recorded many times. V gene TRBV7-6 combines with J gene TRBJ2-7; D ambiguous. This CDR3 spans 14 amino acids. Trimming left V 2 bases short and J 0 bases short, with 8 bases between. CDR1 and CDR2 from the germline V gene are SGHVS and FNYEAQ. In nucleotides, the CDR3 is TGTGCCAGCAGCTTAAGTACGGTCTCCTACGAGCAGTACTTC. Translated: CASSLSTVSYEQYF.

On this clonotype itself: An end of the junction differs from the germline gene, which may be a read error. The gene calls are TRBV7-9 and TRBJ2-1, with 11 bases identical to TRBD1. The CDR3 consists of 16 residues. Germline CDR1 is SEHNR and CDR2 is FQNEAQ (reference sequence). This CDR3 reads CAGSYFPGQGVDEQFF. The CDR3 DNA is TGTGCCGGCAGTTATTTCCCGGGACAGGGGGTGGATGAGCAGTTCTTC.

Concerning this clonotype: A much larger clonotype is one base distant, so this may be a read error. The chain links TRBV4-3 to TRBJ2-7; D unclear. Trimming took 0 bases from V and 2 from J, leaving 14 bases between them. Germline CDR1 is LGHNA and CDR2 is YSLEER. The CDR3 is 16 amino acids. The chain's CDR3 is CASSQDRYTSTYEQYF. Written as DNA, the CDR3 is TGCGCCAGCAGCCAAGATAGGTACACCAGTACCTACGAGCAGTACTTC.

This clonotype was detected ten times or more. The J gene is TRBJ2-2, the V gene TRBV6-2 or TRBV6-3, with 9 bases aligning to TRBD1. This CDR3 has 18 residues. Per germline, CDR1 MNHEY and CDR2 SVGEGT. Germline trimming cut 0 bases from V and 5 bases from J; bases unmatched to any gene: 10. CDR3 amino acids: CASSYSRWGQGFTGELFF. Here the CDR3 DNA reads TGTGCCAGCAGTTACTCGAGATGGGGACAGGGATTTACCGGGGAGCTGTTTTTT.

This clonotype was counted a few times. The CDR3 DNA reads TGTGCCAGCAGCCAGCGCACGGAGGGTACTGAGCAGTTCTTC. Protein sequence: CASSQRTEGTEQFF. This chain connects TRBV7-6 to TRBJ2-1; D perhaps matches TRBD2 (6 bases). The germline V and J ends were trimmed by 5 bases and 9 bases, with 17 bases remaining between them. Per the germline V gene, CDR1 is SGHVS and CDR2 is FNYEAQ. CDR3 size: 14 residues.

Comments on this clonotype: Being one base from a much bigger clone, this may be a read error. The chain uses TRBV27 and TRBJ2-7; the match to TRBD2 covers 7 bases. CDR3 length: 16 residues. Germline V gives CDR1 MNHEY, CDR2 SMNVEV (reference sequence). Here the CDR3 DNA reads TGTACCAGCAGTACCCAAGGAGCGGGATCCTCCTACGAGCAGTACTTC. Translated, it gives CTSSTQGAGSSYEQYF.

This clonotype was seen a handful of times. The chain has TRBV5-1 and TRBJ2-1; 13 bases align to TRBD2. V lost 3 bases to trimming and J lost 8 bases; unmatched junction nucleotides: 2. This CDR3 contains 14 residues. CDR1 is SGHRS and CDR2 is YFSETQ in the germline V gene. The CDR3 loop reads CASSYGLAGDEQFF. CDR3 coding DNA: TGCGCCAGCAGCTACGGACTAGCGGGGGATGAGCAGTTCTTC.

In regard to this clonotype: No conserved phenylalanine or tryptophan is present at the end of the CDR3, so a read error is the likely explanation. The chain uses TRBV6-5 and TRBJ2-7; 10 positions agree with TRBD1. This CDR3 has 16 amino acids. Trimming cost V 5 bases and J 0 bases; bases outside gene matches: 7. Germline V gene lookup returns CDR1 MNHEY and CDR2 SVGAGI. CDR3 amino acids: CASSHPWDRGSYEQYP. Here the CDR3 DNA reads TGTGCCAGCAGTCACCCCTGGGACAGGGGCTCCTACGAGCAGTACCCC.

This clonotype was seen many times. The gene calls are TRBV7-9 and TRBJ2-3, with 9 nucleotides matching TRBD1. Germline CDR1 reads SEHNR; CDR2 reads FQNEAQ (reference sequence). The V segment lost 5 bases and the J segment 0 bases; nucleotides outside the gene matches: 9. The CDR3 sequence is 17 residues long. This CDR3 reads CASSTGTGQISTDTQYF. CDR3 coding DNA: TGTGCCAGCAGCACCGGGACAGGGCAAATTAGCACAGATACGCAGTATTTT.

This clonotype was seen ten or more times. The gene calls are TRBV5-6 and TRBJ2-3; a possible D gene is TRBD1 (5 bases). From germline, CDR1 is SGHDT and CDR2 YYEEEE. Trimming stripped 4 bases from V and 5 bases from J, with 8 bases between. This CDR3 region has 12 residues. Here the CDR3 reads CASSRTGDTQYF. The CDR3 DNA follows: TGTGCCAGCAGCCGTACAGGAGATACGCAGTATTTT.

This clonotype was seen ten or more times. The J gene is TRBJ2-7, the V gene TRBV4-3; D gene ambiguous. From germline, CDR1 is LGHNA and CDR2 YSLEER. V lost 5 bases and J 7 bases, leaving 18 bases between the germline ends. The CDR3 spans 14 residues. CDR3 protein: CASSSTRVATEQYF. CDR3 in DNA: TGCGCCAGCAGCTCCACAAGGGTGGCAACAGAGCAGTACTTC.

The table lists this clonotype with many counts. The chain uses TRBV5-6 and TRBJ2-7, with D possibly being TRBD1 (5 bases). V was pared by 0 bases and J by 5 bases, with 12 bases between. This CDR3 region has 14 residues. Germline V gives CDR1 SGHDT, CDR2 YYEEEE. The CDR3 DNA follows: TGTGCCAGCAGCTTGGTTCAGGGAAAAGACGAGCAGTACTTC. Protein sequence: CASSLVQGKDEQYF.